This is a list of T cell receptor beta chains from one sample in a study of response to subunit inactivated influenza vaccine. TCRdb reprocessed the RT-PCR reads via MiXCR and lists one record per CDR3 protein. The data show a few hundred thousand distinct CDR3 sequences, 10% to 12% seen once. The same sample was also used in a study of T cells expressing NK-cell markers.

This specimen consisted of PBMCs from blood, obtained on the day of vaccination. The origin of the receptors is a man aged 45 to 65 who received an inactivated influenza vaccine. The CDR3 runs from the conserved cysteine through the conserved F or W. Each record gives: J gene, D gene, clone size, V gene, CDR3 protein. D genes are given only for firm matches. Clone size is given for some rows only: seen once, a few or many times, or a class if the clone is expanded.

TRBJ1-6	NA	many	TRBV9	CASSVDGRNSPLHF
TRBJ2-7	TRBD2	many	TRBV5-1	CASSLTSPGLAFYEQYF
TRBJ2-7	TRBD2	NA	TRBV20-1	CSARGGGRADEQYF
TRBJ2-7	NA	NA	TRBV5-5	CASSLEPTAIYEQYF
TRBJ1-1	NA	many	TRBV12-3/TRBV12-4	CASSLSAGVFGAFF
TRBJ1-1	NA	NA	TRBV20-1	CSAKPQGINTEAFF
TRBJ2-5	NA	NA	TRBV15	CATSGGAMETQYF
TRBJ1-2	TRBD1	NA	TRBV28	CASSAAPLGQLYGYTF
TRBJ2-3	NA	few	TRBV7-2	CASSTSSQGAQYF
TRBJ1-1	NA	many	TRBV28	CASSSGTLTEAFF
TRBJ2-1	TRBD2	many	TRBV12-3/TRBV12-4	CASSLTSGGAGEQFF
TRBJ2-1	TRBD2	few	TRBV28	CASSALAGNNEQFF
TRBJ2-1	NA	many	TRBV12-3/TRBV12-4	CASSPAGSYNEQFF
TRBJ1-1	TRBD1	many	TRBV28	CASSFPTRGLVNTEAFF
TRBJ2-7	NA	few	TRBV12-3/TRBV12-4	CASSFGLPPYEQYF
TRBJ1-2	TRBD1	NA	TRBV7-9	CASRDPRTGEVYGYTF
TRBJ2-3	TRBD2	few	TRBV20-1	CSARQASGDTDTQYF
TRBJ2-3	NA	NA	TRBV7-2	CAITLGSTDTQYF
TRBJ1-1	NA	NA	TRBV5-1	CASSSRGGPSTEAFF
TRBJ2-7	TRBD1	few	TRBV9	CASSVGTGGSYEQYF
TRBJ2-7	TRBD2	few	TRBV10-3	CAISGLAGGGEQYF
TRBJ2-1	NA	few	TRBV3-1	CASSRPGTSLYNEQFF
TRBJ1-1	NA	few	TRBV7-9	CASSLAYRKNTEAFF
TRBJ2-1	TRBD2	few	TRBV7-7	CASSLEAGGAEEQFF
TRBJ1-4	NA	NA	TRBV7-2	CASSLGVAGLLFF
TRBJ2-2	NA	NA	TRBV27	CVSSPYRSTGELFF
TRBJ2-7	NA	few	TRBV4-3	CASSQGDGHYEQYF
TRBJ2-7	NA	few	TRBV7-6	CASNNRLQTPGAEQYF
TRBJ2-3	NA	NA	TRBV11-2	CASSSHRVGTDTQYF
TRBJ2-1	NA	few	TRBV12-3/TRBV12-4	CASSYGQGDEQFF
TRBJ2-3	TRBD2	NA	TRBV28	CASSLDLRREKHSDTQYF
TRBJ2-5	TRBD2	NA	TRBV7-2	CASSLAAGAGQETQYF
TRBJ2-3	NA	NA	TRBV7-2	CASSPMGGLDTQYF